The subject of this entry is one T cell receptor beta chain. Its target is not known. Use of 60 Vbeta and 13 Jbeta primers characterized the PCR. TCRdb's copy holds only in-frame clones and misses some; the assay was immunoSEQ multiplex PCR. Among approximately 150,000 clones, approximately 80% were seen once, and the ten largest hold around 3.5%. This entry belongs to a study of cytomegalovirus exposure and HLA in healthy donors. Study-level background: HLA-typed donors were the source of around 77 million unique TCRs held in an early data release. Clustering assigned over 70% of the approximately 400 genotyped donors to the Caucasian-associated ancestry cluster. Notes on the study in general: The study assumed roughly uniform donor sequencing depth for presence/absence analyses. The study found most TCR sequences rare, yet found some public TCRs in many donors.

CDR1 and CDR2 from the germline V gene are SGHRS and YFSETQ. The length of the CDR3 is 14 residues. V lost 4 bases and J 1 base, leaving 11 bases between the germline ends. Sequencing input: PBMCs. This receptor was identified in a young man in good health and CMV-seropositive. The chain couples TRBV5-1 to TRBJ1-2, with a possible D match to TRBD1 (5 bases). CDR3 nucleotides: TGCGCCAGCAGCCCAGGGATCAATAACTATGGCTACACCTTC. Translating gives CASSPGINNYGYTF.